These T cell receptor beta chains were read from a single sample in a study of cytomegalovirus exposure and HLA in healthy donors. Produced via immunoSEQ multiplex PCR; TCRdb's table is partial and in-frame only. Altogether 150,000 or so clones are present, about 85% being singletons, with the ten largest covering under 2.5%. Sample: PBMCs. These receptors were obtained from a man aged 25 to 45 in good health and CMV-seropositive. The CDR3 runs from the conserved cysteine through the conserved F or W. D genes are given only for firm matches. A clone size is listed for some rows: how often the clone was seen (once, few, many), or a class if it is expanded.

CASSIAGGGDTQYF	TGTGCCAGCAGCATAGCGGGGGGGGGAGATACGCAGTATTTT	TRBJ2-3	.	TRBD2	TRBV7-9
CASSLRRAYEQYF	TGCGCCAGCAGCTTGCGCAGGGCTTACGAGCAGTACTTC	TRBJ2-7	.	.	TRBV5-1
CASSRGTGSSNQPQHF	TGTGCCAGCAGCCGAGGGACAGGGTCAAGCAATCAGCCCCAGCATTTT	TRBJ1-5	.	TRBD1	TRBV6-6
CASSPTGGGAADTQYF	TGCGCCAGCAGCCCAACGGGCGGGGGTGCCGCAGATACGCAGTATTTT	TRBJ2-3	.	TRBD2	TRBV4-3
CASSVGTGYNEQFF	TGTGCCAGCAGCGTAGGGACAGGCTACAATGAGCAGTTCTTC	TRBJ2-1	.	TRBD1	TRBV9
CASSSSGGASETQYF	TGTGCCAGCAGCTCCAGCGGGGGGGCATCAGAGACCCAGTACTTC	TRBJ2-5	.	TRBD2	TRBV7-9
CASSLKGQGPDEQFF	TGCGCCAGCAGCCTCAAAGGACAGGGCCCGGATGAGCAGTTCTTC	TRBJ2-1	once	TRBD1	TRBV4-1
CASSLATGQGDTQYF	TGCGCCAGCAGCTTGGCCACAGGGCAGGGAGATACGCAGTATTTT	TRBJ2-3	.	.	TRBV5-1
CASTGPGGSDTQYF	TGTGCCAGCACCGGCCCGGGGGGGTCAGATACGCAGTATTTT	TRBJ2-3	.	TRBD2	TRBV9
CASSLSTQGANEKLFF	TGTGCCAGCAGCTTGAGCACCCAAGGGGCTAATGAAAAACTGTTTTTT	TRBJ1-4	.	.	TRBV5-4
CASRSLAGGVSYEQYF	TGTGCCAGCAGATCCTTAGCGGGGGGGGTCTCCTACGAGCAGTACTTC	TRBJ2-7	.	TRBD2	TRBV6-6
CSVEDRTGVGETQYF	TGCAGCGTTGAAGATCGTACAGGGGTTGGGGAGACCCAGTACTTC	TRBJ2-5	.	TRBD1	TRBV29-1
CAISVIISYNEQFF	TGTGCCATCAGTGTAATAATCTCCTACAATGAGCAGTTCTTC	TRBJ2-1	.	.	TRBV10-3
CASSLDGRVGSPLHF	TGTGCCAGCAGCTTAGATGGGAGGGTCGGTTCACCCCTCCACTTT	TRBJ1-6	.	.	TRBV7-2
CASSLSTGTGAYNEQFF	TGTGCCAGCAGTTTATCGACCGGGACAGGGGCCTACAATGAGCAGTTCTTC	TRBJ2-1	.	TRBD1	TRBV27
CASSFTMGAETQYF	TGTGCCAGCAGCTTTACCATGGGCGCGGAGACCCAGTACTTC	TRBJ2-5	.	.	TRBV7-2
CASSLAEGAVETQYF	TGTGCCAGCAGCTTGGCAGAGGGGGCGGTTGAGACCCAGTACTTC	TRBJ2-5	.	TRBD1	TRBV5-4
CASSQDQGLGPTDTQYF	TGTGCCAGCAGCCAAGATCAGGGACTAGGACCCACAGATACGCAGTATTTT	TRBJ2-3	once	TRBD2	TRBV4-2
CASSLGGQNEKLFF	TGTGCCAGCAGCTTGGGGGGGCAAAATGAAAAACTGTTTTTT	TRBJ1-4	.	.	TRBV5-4
CASSDRGRAETQYF	TGTGCCAGCAGCGACAGGGGGCGCGCGGAGACCCAGTACTTC	TRBJ2-5	once	TRBD1	TRBV5-8
CASASWTGTDTQYF	TGCGCCAGCGCCTCCTGGACAGGGACAGATACGCAGTATTTT	TRBJ2-3	.	TRBD1	TRBV5-1
CASSSTGGSNSPLHF	TGTGCCAGCAGCTCCACAGGGGGGAGTAATTCACCCCTCCACTTT	TRBJ1-6	.	TRBD1	TRBV7-9
CASSDRERGYTF	TGTGCCAGTTCGGACAGGGAGAGGGGCTACACCTTC	TRBJ1-2	.	TRBD1	TRBV19
CASSPGTAYGYTF	TGCGCCAGCAGCCCCGGGACAGCCTATGGCTACACCTTC	TRBJ1-2	few	TRBD1	TRBV4-1
CATSKGGRVLGTEAFF	TGTGCCACCAGCAAGGGGGGGAGGGTTTTGGGCACTGAAGCTTTCTTT	TRBJ1-1	.	.	TRBV15
CASSLGSRGDQDGYTF	TGCGCCAGCAGCTTGGGCTCACGGGGGGACCAAGATGGCTACACCTTC	TRBJ1-2	once	.	TRBV5-1
CATSRAADTGELFF	TGTGCCACCAGCAGAGCGGCGGATACCGGGGAGCTGTTTTTT	TRBJ2-2	.	.	TRBV15
CASSLVASEAFF	TGTGCCAGCAGCTTAGTGGCATCTGAAGCTTTCTTT	TRBJ1-1	few	.	TRBV7-6
CASSFRDRGNTEAFF	TGTGCCAGCAGTTTCCGGGACAGGGGGAACACTGAAGCTTTCTTT	TRBJ1-1	.	TRBD1	TRBV7-2
CASSRLAGYEQYF	TGTGCCAGCAGTCGGCTAGCGGGCTACGAGCAGTACTTC	TRBJ2-7	.	TRBD2	TRBV6-5
CASILTTGTEAFF	TGTGCCAGCATCCTTACTACAGGGACTGAAGCTTTCTTT	TRBJ1-1	.	.	TRBV7-2
CASRRQATEAFF	TGTGCCAGCAGAAGACAGGCTACTGAAGCTTTCTTT	TRBJ1-1	.	.	TRBV6-1
CASSSQGVGAYEQYF	TGTGCCAGCAGTTCACAGGGGGTAGGGGCCTACGAGCAGTACTTC	TRBJ2-7	.	TRBD1	TRBV7-2
CASSLFRDTQYF	TGTGCCAGCAGCTTATTCAGGGATACGCAGTATTTT	TRBJ2-3	.	.	TRBV13
CASSGLDFVREQFF	TGTGCCAGCAGTGGACTAGACTTCGTTCGGGAGCAGTTCTTC	TRBJ2-1	.	TRBD2	TRBV27
CASTPGGGAYEQYF	TGTGCCAGCACCCCGGGCGGGGGAGCCTACGAGCAGTACTTC	TRBJ2-7	.	TRBD2	TRBV28
CASSPGGTGDVQYF	TGTGCCAGCAGCCCCGGTGGGACAGGGGATGTGCAGTATTTT	TRBJ2-3	.	TRBD1	TRBV5-5
CASSPQTSGGAGSTDTQYF	TGCGCCAGCAGCCCCCAGACTAGCGGGGGGGCCGGGAGCACAGATACGCAGTATTTT	TRBJ2-3	.	TRBD2	TRBV4-1
CASSRRGQEYNTGELFF	TGTGCCAGCAGCCGAAGAGGGCAGGAATACAACACCGGGGAGCTGTTTTTT	TRBJ2-2	.	.	TRBV4-2
CASSYMGAGNEQYF	TGTGCCAGCAGTTACATGGGGGCAGGGAACGAGCAGTACTTC	TRBJ2-7	.	.	TRBV6-5
CASRRDSYSTDTQYF	TGTGCCAGCAGACGGGACAGTTACAGCACAGATACGCAGTATTTT	TRBJ2-3	.	TRBD1	TRBV13
CASSHRTGTANIQYF	TGTGCCAGCAGCCATAGGACAGGGACCGCAAACATTCAGTACTTC	TRBJ2-4	.	TRBD1	TRBV14
CASSLGSSNTDTQYF	TGCGCCAGCAGCTTGGGGAGTTCTAACACAGATACGCAGTATTTT	TRBJ2-3	.	.	TRBV5-1
CASSLEGSPYNEQFF	TGCGCCAGCAGCTTGGAAGGGAGCCCCTACAATGAGCAGTTCTTC	TRBJ2-1	.	.	TRBV5-1
CASSLAIAGTEQFF	TGTGCCAGCAGCTTAGCGATAGCGGGGACCGAGCAGTTCTTC	TRBJ2-1	.	TRBD2	TRBV7-8
CASGLYSNQPQHF	TGTGCCAGCGGCTTATATAGCAATCAGCCCCAGCATTTT	TRBJ1-5	.	.	TRBV6-5
CASSAQFSGAPYEQYF	TGTGCCAGCTCAGCGCAATTTAGCGGGGCCCCCTACGAGCAGTACTTC	TRBJ2-7	.	TRBD2	TRBV18
CASSPRDYPYEQYF	TGTGCCAGTAGTCCCAGGGATTATCCCTACGAGCAGTACTTC	TRBJ2-7	.	.	TRBV19
CASSPLATDTQYF	TGTGCCAGCAGTCCGCTGGCCACAGATACGCAGTATTTT	TRBJ2-3	.	.	TRBV27
CASSSQGARNSPLHF	TGTGCCAGCAGCTCACAGGGGGCACGGAATTCACCCCTCCACTTT	TRBJ1-6	.	TRBD1	TRBV13
CASILSGRRSNQPQHF	TGTGCCAGTATCCTCTCCGGCAGGCGTTCAAATCAGCCCCAGCATTTT	TRBJ1-5	.	.	TRBV19
CASSASSGARWNTGELFF	TGTGCCAGCAGCGCATCCTCTGGGGCGCGATGGAACACCGGGGAGCTGTTTTTT	TRBJ2-2	.	.	TRBV9
CAISESNQVNTGELFF	TGTGCCATCAGTGAGTCGAACCAGGTGAACACCGGGGAGCTGTTTTTT	TRBJ2-2	.	.	TRBV10-3
CASSMSPGGNQPQHF	TGTGCCAGTAGTATGTCCCCCGGGGGGAATCAGCCCCAGCATTTT	TRBJ1-5	.	.	TRBV19